This TCR beta chain was captured in a study of T cells in Graves' hyperthyroidism and ophthalmopathy. As for the study in general: At the time of initial diagnosis and before any treatment, peripheral blood was collected.

Patients aged 18 to 65 had newly diagnosed hyperthyroidism of under 2 months' duration. In making diagnoses, clinical symptoms, serum thyroxine and TRAb, thyroid ultrasound and orbital computed tomography were all used. Amplification targeted TCR beta CDR3 regions from RNA transcripts. First-round RT-PCR of the TCR CDR3 relied on the HTBI primer set. TCRdb called the multiplex PCR reads again in MiXCR, with one record for every CDR3 protein. The sample has about 710,000 distinct CDR3 sequences, around 17% seen once; the top ten hold roughly 8%. The germline gives CDR1 MDHEN, CDR2 SYDVKM. V was clipped by 3 bases and J by 1 base, with 11 bases between them. The CDR3 is 15 amino acids. This clonotype was detected ten times or more.

Sequencing was done on a sample of blood. The chain uses TRBV28 and TRBJ2-3; D is undetermined. This receptor was identified in a man between 18 and 35 years old with Graves' hyperthyroidism. The CDR3 is CASSLGSGGTDTQYF. The CDR3 nucleotides are TGTGCCAGCAGTTTGGGGTCAGGCGGCACAGATACGCAGTATTTT. Full variable domain (rest looked up from reference TRBV28 and TRBJ2-3): DVKVTQSSRYLVKRTGEKVFLECVQDMDHENMFWYRQDPGLGLRLIYFSYDVKMKEKGDIPEGYSVSREKKERFSLILESASTNQTSMYLCASSLGSGGTDTQYFGPGTRLTVL.